These 28 T cell receptor beta chains were all obtained from the same sample, sequenced in a study of shared clonotypes between healthy human individuals. Data came from immunoSEQ multiplex PCR; TCRdb stores just in-frame clones and leaves some out. The sample has over 1.4 million clones, approximately 97% seen once. The material sequenced was naive CD4+ T cells sorted from blood. The subset is: CD45RA+ positively selected. The receptors shown here come from a man aged 25 to 40 in good health.

This sequence joins TRBV9 and TRBJ2-5, with TRBD1 matching 8 bases. The V and J ends lost 0 bases and 4 bases, in that order; junction bases with no gene match: 5. CDR1 and CDR2 (germline): SGDLS, YYNGEE. CDR3 length: 15 amino acids. The CDR3 DNA reads as TGTGCCAGCAGCGTAGCTGGACAGGGAGGAGAGACCCAGTACTTC. Translating gives CASSVAGQGGETQYF.

V and J are TRBV11-2 and TRBJ2-7; 9 bases agree with TRBD2. CDR1 SGHAT and CDR2 FQNNGV come from the germline V gene. The J segment lost 1 base and the V segment lost 1 base, leaving 11 bases of the junction unmatched. The CDR3 runs 18 residues. CDR3 amino acids: CASSLAPLSTSGSYEQYF. CDR3 in DNA: TGTGCCAGCAGCTTAGCCCCACTATCGACTAGCGGATCCTACGAGCAGTACTTC.

On this clone: The sample contains more than one DNA sequence encoding this CDR3. J is TRBJ1-1 and V is TRBV5-4; D is unresolved. The CDR3 is 13 residues long. Germline V gene sequence: CDR1 SGHNT, CDR2 YYREEE (reference sequence). V lost 0 bases and J 8 bases, leaving 11 bases between the germline ends. CDR3 sequence (DNA): TGTGCCAGCAGCTTGGTTGGGCAGCCCGAAGCTTTCTTT. This translates into CASSLVGQPEAFF.

V is TRBV6-1 and J is TRBJ2-5; maybe TRBD2 (6 bases). V shed 8 bases and J shed 0 bases, with 13 bases lying between them. CDR1 MNHNS and CDR2 SASEGT come from the germline V gene. The CDR3 extends over 14 amino acids. The CDR3 region has the DNA TGTGCCAGCGTAGCGGTTACGTACCAAGAGACCCAGTACTTC. Protein sequence: CASVAVTYQETQYF.

The chain is built from TRBV6-6 and TRBJ2-7; D is possibly TRBD1 (6 bases). CDR1 MNHNY and CDR2 SVGAGI come from the germline V gene (reference sequence). The CDR3 spans 13 residues. V was cut by 10 bases and J by 4 bases, with 17 bases left in between. DNA for the CDR3: TGTGCCACCAGATCGGACAGCGCATACGAGCAGTACTTC. This gives the protein CATRSDSAYEQYF.

This chain connects TRBV11-1 to TRBJ2-7, with D perhaps matching TRBD2 (6 bases). The V end lost 5 bases, the J end lost 0 bases, and 17 bases lay between the germline ends. The CDR3 has 16 residues. Germline-derived CDR1 and CDR2 are SGHAT and FQDESV (reference sequence). CDR3 region: CASSLYRGTGSYEQYF. The CDR3 DNA is TGTGCCAGCAGCCTCTACCGCGGGACTGGCTCCTACGAGCAGTACTTC.

The chain uses TRBV5-1 and TRBJ2-5, with a tentative D call TRBD1 (5 bases). Between the trimmed V and J ends, which lost 1 base and 4 bases, there was a span of 8 bases. The CDR3 spans 13 residues. CDR1 SGHRS and CDR2 YFSETQ come from the germline V gene. Here the CDR3 reads CASSLWGPETQYF. Written as DNA, the CDR3 is TGCGCCAGCAGCTTGTGGGGCCCAGAGACCCAGTACTTC.

The J gene is TRBJ2-7, the V gene TRBV14; D is unclear. V was pared by 2 bases and J by 6 bases, with 8 bases between. This CDR3 has 12 amino acids. Per germline, CDR1 SGHDN and CDR2 FVKESK. CDR3 coding DNA: TGTGCCAGCAGCCAATCAAGGGCCGAGCAGTACTTC. Its protein product is CASSQSRAEQYF. Filled out from reference TRBV14 and TRBJ2-7, the complete variable domain reads EAGVTQFPSHSVIEKGQTVTLRCDPISGHDNLYWYRRVMGKEIKFLLHFVKESKQDESGMPNNRFLAERTGGTYSTLKVQPAELEDSGVYFCASSQSRAEQYFGPGTRLTVT.

V is TRBV9 and J is TRBJ2-1; 8 nucleotides line up with TRBD2. The CDR3 runs 15 residues. V trimming: 0 bases; J trimming: 9 bases; junction bases outside the gene matches: 8. Germline lookup yields CDR1 SGDLS and CDR2 YYNGEE. The CDR3 loop reads CASSVGGLGVSEQFF. The CDR3 DNA reads TGTGCCAGCAGCGTAGGGGGACTAGGGGTGTCTGAGCAGTTCTTC.

The chain employs TRBV5-4 and TRBJ2-5; D uncertain. Looked up from germline, CDR1 is SGHNT and CDR2 is YYREEE (reference sequence). The V gene lost 0 bases and the J gene lost 3 bases, with 6 bases spanning the gap. This CDR3 contains 13 residues. The CDR3, as DNA: TGTGCCAGCAGCTTGGCGGCGGAAGAGACCCAGTACTTC. This sequence encodes CASSLAAEETQYF.

The chain links TRBV4-3 to TRBJ2-7; 10 bases fit TRBD2. Germline loops: CDR1 LGHNA, CDR2 YSLEER. The CDR3 is 16 amino acids. Unmatched junction bases numbered 8, after V lost 0 bases and J lost 6 bases. CDR3 DNA: TGCGCCAGCAGCCAAGATCATCTAGCGGGAGCTGGCGAGCAGTACTTC. Its translation: CASSQDHLAGAGEQYF.

The V call is TRBV18, the J call TRBJ2-1; TRBD1 matches at 7 bases. The CDR3 totals 16 residues. Germline V gene sequence: CDR1 KGHSH, CDR2 LQKENI. After removal of 2 bases from V and 0 bases from J, the junction contained 4 bases not matched to a gene. In DNA form, the CDR3 reads TGTGCCAGCTCACCAGTCAGGGGGAGCTCCTACAATGAGCAGTTCTTC. Protein product: CASSPVRGSSYNEQFF.

The chain is built from TRBV5-6 and TRBJ2-3; 7 bases are shared with TRBD1. V dropped 4 bases and J dropped 2; count of bases not matched to a gene: 4. The germline CDR1 and CDR2 sequences are SGHDT and YYEEEE. The CDR3 consists of 14 residues. CDR3 nucleotide sequence: TGTGCCAGCAGCCAGGGACAGCTCACAGATACGCAGTATTTT. Amino acids: CASSQGQLTDTQYF. Using reference TRBV5-6 and TRBJ2-3 for the parts outside the CDR3, the full variable domain is DAGVTQSPTHLIKTRGQQVTLRCSPKSGHDTVSWYQQALGQGPQFIFQYYEEEERQRGNFPDRFSGHQFPNYSSELNVNALLLGDSALYLCASSQGQLTDTQYFGPGTRLTVL.

J is TRBJ1-2 and V is TRBV6-6; D unresolved. Looked up from germline, CDR1 is MNHNY and CDR2 is SVGAGI (reference sequence). The CDR3 spans 13 residues. V was clipped by 2 bases and J by 8 bases, with 12 bases between them. CDR3 region: CASSYPESPGYTF. The CDR3 DNA reads TGTGCCAGCAGTTACCCCGAGTCACCCGGCTACACCTTC.

The V and J genes are TRBV30 and TRBJ2-5; D is undetermined. The CDR3 runs to 13 residues. V dropped 5 bases and J dropped 5 bases, with 15 bases sitting between them. Germline loops: CDR1 GTSNPN, CDR2 SVGIG (reference sequence). The CDR3 loop reads CAWARIGGETQYF. DNA for the CDR3: TGTGCCTGGGCTCGGATAGGTGGTGAGACCCAGTACTTC.

This chain uses TRBV10-2 with TRBJ2-3, with D unresolved. The ends were cut back, 4 bases at V and 2 bases at J, with 7 bases in the middle. This CDR3 is 13 amino acids long. Per germline, CDR1 WSHSY and CDR2 SAAADI. CDR3 region: CASSVLYTDTQYF. The CDR3 nucleotides are TGCGCCAGCAGTGTCCTATACACAGATACGCAGTATTTT.

This chain connects TRBV18 to TRBJ2-1; 8 bases align to TRBD1. CDR1 is KGHSH, CDR2 LQKENI, per germline. With 3 bases clipped from V and 6 bases from J, the junction kept 10 bases outside the gene matches. The CDR3 runs 16 residues. The CDR3 region is CASSPRAGQEINEQFF. CDR3 coding DNA: TGTGCCAGCTCACCTCGCGCGGGACAGGAAATCAATGAGCAGTTCTTC.

The CDR3 DNA reads as TGCGCCAGCAGACAAGACAGGGTTGGCGAGACCCAGTACTTC. This codes for CASRQDRVGETQYF. J is TRBJ2-5 and V is TRBV5-1; TRBD1 matches 7 bases. The V and J ends lost 5 bases and 5 bases, in that order; junction bases with no gene match: 9. From germline, CDR1 is SGHRS and CDR2 YFSETQ. The CDR3 spans 14 residues.

V is TRBV5-4 and J is TRBJ2-2; no clear D gene. There are 16 residues in the CDR3. The ends were cut back, 7 bases at V and 6 bases at J, with 22 bases in the middle. The germline V gene has CDR1 SGHNT and CDR2 YYREEE (reference sequence). The CDR3 DNA follows: TGTGCCAGCCGACCCTACACCCGCTTGGATCCCGGGGAGCTGTTTTTT. Amino acids: CASRPYTRLDPGELFF.

The chain couples TRBV9 to TRBJ2-1, with 11 bases identical to TRBD2. There are 19 residues in the CDR3. With 2 bases clipped from V and 0 bases from J, the junction kept 10 bases outside the gene matches. CDR1 and CDR2 from the germline V gene are SGDLS and YYNGEE. CDR3 protein: CASSVLTSGSFSSYNEQFF. The CDR3 DNA is TGTGCCAGCAGCGTCTTAACTAGCGGGAGTTTTAGCTCCTACAATGAGCAGTTCTTC. The full variable domain, its missing parts supplied by reference TRBV9 and TRBJ2-1, is DSGVTQTPKHLITATGQRVTLRCSPRSGDLSVYWYQQSLDQGLQFLIQYYNGEERAKGNILERFSAQQFPDLHSELNLSSLELGDSALYFCASSVLTSGSFSSYNEQFFGPGTRLTVL.

This clone was observed a handful of times. The same CDR3 also results from other DNA sequences found in this sample. The rearrangement links TRBV2 to TRBJ2-7; D call uncertain. Germline V gene lookup returns CDR1 SNHLY and CDR2 FYNNEI. The CDR3 length is 10 residues. The ends were cut back, 4 bases at V and 4 bases at J, with 2 bases in the middle. In nucleotides, the CDR3 is TGTGCCAGCAGTGTTTACGAGCAGTACTTC. This gives the protein CASSVYEQYF. Variable domain in full (rest from reference TRBV2 and TRBJ2-7): EPEVTQTPSHQVTQMGQEVILRCVPISNHLYFYWYRQILGQKVEFLVSFYNNEISEKSEIFDDQFSVERPDGSNFTLKIRSTKLEDSAMYFCASSVYEQYFGPGTRLTVT.

The chain couples TRBV5-4 to TRBJ1-4; D unclear. CDR3 length equals 17 residues. Germline CDR1 SGHNT, CDR2 YYREEE (reference sequence). Trimming stripped 0 bases from V and 4 bases from J, with 16 bases between. The CDR3 nucleotides read TGTGCCAGCAGCTTGGCGGCCCCCGGCAGGAGTAATGAAAAACTGTTTTTT. This codes for CASSLAAPGRSNEKLFF. The complete variable domain, with remaining parts taken from reference TRBV5-4 and TRBJ1-4, reads ETGVTQSPTHLIKTRGQQVTLRCSSQSGHNTVSWYQQALGQGPQFIFQYYREEENGRGNFPPRFSGLQFPNYSSELNVNALELDDSALYLCASSLAAPGRSNEKLFFGSGTQLSVL.

The CDR3 bases are TGTGCCAGCAGCGTAGCCCCCGGACTAGCAGAACAAGAGACCCAGTACTTC. Translation: CASSVAPGLAEQETQYF. V is TRBV9 and J is TRBJ2-5, with 8 nucleotides matching TRBD2. From germline, CDR1 is SGDLS and CDR2 YYNGEE. This CDR3 is 17 amino acids long. V shed 0 bases and J 2 bases; nucleotides not matched to a gene: 9.

The CDR3 sequence is CASNDPGPARGQPQHF. The CDR3 DNA follows: TGTGCCAGTAATGACCCCGGACCGGCACGGGGGCAGCCCCAGCATTTT. This chain connects TRBV19 to TRBJ1-5; D is possibly TRBD1 (5 bases). The V end lost 7 bases, the J end lost 7 bases, and 23 bases lay between the germline ends. From germline, CDR1 is LNHDA and CDR2 SQIVND (reference sequence). There are 16 residues in the CDR3.

This chain connects TRBV18 to TRBJ2-2; D perhaps matches TRBD2 (7 bases). The CDR3 is made up of 17 amino acids. CDR1 is KGHSH, CDR2 LQKENI, per germline. V lost 3 bases and J lost 0, with 14 bases in between. CDR3 region: CASSPSSGGPNTGELFF. CDR3 coding DNA: TGTGCCAGCTCACCCTCCTCGGGGGGCCCGAACACCGGGGAGCTGTTTTTT.

The rearrangement links TRBV5-1 to TRBJ2-6; D is unclear. CDR3 length: 16 residues. The V gene lost 2 bases and the J gene lost 2 bases, with 11 bases spanning the gap. Per germline, CDR1 SGHRS and CDR2 YFSETQ. The CDR3 spells CASSFLLAAGANVLTF. The CDR3 DNA is TGCGCCAGCAGCTTTCTATTGGCTGCTGGGGCCAACGTCCTGACTTTC.

J is TRBJ2-7 and V is TRBV28, with D possibly being TRBD1 (6 bases). In germline, CDR1 is MDHEN, CDR2 SYDVKM. The CDR3 has 15 residues. V dropped 5 bases and J dropped 0 bases, with 14 bases sitting between them. The CDR3 loop reads CASSTLDRSSYEQYF. DNA of the CDR3: TGTGCCAGCAGTACCCTCGACAGGAGCTCCTACGAGCAGTACTTC.

Details on this clone: Other nucleotide sequences from this sample produce the same CDR3. The chain joins TRBV18 to TRBJ1-5; TRBD1 matches 7 bases. V shed 3 bases, J shed 4 bases, and the junction held 0 bases outside the gene matches. Germline V gene data show CDR1 as KGHSH and CDR2 as LQKENI. This CDR3 is built from 13 residues. The CDR3 DNA is TGTGCCAGCTCACCGGACAGGAATCAGCCCCAGCATTTT. Amino acid sequence: CASSPDRNQPQHF.